The 8 T cell receptor beta chains presented below share a single source sample, sequenced in a study of T cell repertoires in aging, cancer and after chemotherapy. TRB rearrangements spanning V, D and J were amplified using mixed TRB-A/B primers. TCRdb redid the calling of the multiplex PCR reads with MiXCR, one entry per CDR3 protein. Here the sample spans about 8,000 distinct CDR3 sequences, approximately 31% being singletons. Peripheral blood genomic DNA, not sorted cells or RNA, was the template. Sequencing was done on a sample of blood. These TCRs come from a human donor in good health.

The CDR3 DNA reads as TGTGCCAGCAGTGAAAGTGAAAGGGTTAGCGGGGGGGCAGGCAATGAGCAGTTCTTC. This gives the protein CASSESERVSGGAGNEQFF. The chain is built from TRBV6-5 and TRBJ2-1; 11 nucleotides align to TRBD2. From germline, CDR1 is MNHEY and CDR2 SVGAGI. The CDR3 runs to 19 residues. J gave up 6 bases and V 5 bases, and 18 bases lay outside the gene matches.

This clonotype was observed a single time. A much larger clone lies one base from this, so it may be a read error. The CDR3 loop reads CASMSEGRSDAQYF. In DNA, the CDR3 is TGTGCCAGTATGTCGGAGGGGAGGTCAGATGCGCAGTATTTT. The rearrangement joins TRBV19 to TRBJ2-3; TRBD2 is a possible D gene (6 bases). Germline CDR1 LNHDA, CDR2 SQIVND (reference sequence). This CDR3 region has 14 residues.

In its sample, this clonotype was seen a few times. The chain recombines TRBV7-9 with TRBJ2-3, with unresolved D. This CDR3 comprises 14 residues. CDR1 and CDR2 from the germline V gene are SEHNR and FQNEAQ (reference sequence). The V and J ends lost 3 bases and 2 bases respectively, with 9 bases between them. The DNA for the CDR3 is TGTGCCAGCAGCTTTGGGGTTCTCACAGATACGCAGTATTTT. Encoded protein: CASSFGVLTDTQYF.

The sample holds a few counts of this clonotype. This sequence joins TRBV19 and TRBJ1-3; D gene ambiguous. Deletions cut 6 bases from V and 9 bases from J, with 18 bases between. This CDR3 has 14 residues. Looked up from germline, CDR1 is LNHDA and CDR2 is SQIVND (reference sequence). This CDR3 reads CASRVGTGRGTIYF. CDR3 bases: TGTGCCAGTAGGGTGGGCACCGGGCGAGGCACCATATATTTT.

V usage is TRBV6-4 and J usage is TRBJ2-3; 12 positions match TRBD2. Looked up from germline, CDR1 is MRHNA and CDR2 is SNTAGT. The length of the CDR3 is 14 residues. V was pared by 5 bases and J by 5 bases, with 2 bases of the junction left unmatched. The CDR3 nucleotides read TGTGCCAGCAGTCTAGCGGGGGGGCAAGATACGCAGTATTTT. Amino acid sequence: CASSLAGGQDTQYF.

As concerns this clonotype: A read error may produce the germline difference seen at one junction end. V is TRBV5-1 and J is TRBJ2-3, with D possibly TRBD1 on 5 matching bases. The germline V gene encodes CDR1 SGHRS and CDR2 YFSETQ. The CDR3 sequence is 14 residues long. For the CDR3, the DNA is TGTGCCAGCAGCTTGTCCAGGGATGTAGCTACGCAGTATTTT. This translates into CASSLSRDVATQYF.

The chain recombines TRBV12-3 or TRBV12-4 with TRBJ2-4; the D is unclear. This CDR3 comprises 14 residues. V lost 5 bases and J 0 bases, leaving 8 bases between the germline ends. DNA for the CDR3: TGTGCCAGCAGTCACAGTCTAGCCAAAAACATTCAGTACTTC. Protein product: CASSHSLAKNIQYF.

The J gene is TRBJ1-1, the V gene TRBV11-1; TRBD1 is a possible D gene (5 bases). Germline-derived CDR1 and CDR2 are SGHAT and FQDESV (reference sequence). V was shortened by 8 bases and J by 10 bases, with 11 bases between the two germline ends. This CDR3 has 10 residues. This chain's CDR3 is CASWGIGAFF. For the CDR3, the DNA is TGTGCCAGCTGGGGGATAGGAGCTTTCTTT.